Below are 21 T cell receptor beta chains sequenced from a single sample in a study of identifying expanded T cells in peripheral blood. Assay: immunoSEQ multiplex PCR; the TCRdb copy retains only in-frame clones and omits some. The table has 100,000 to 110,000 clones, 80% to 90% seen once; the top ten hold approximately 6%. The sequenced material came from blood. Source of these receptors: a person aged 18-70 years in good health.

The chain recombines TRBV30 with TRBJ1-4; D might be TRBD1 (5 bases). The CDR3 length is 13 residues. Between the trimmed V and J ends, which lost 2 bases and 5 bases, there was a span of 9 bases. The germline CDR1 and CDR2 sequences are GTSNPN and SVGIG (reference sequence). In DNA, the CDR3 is TGTGCCTGGAGTATACAGGCAAATGAAAAACTGTTTTTT. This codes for CAWSIQANEKLFF.

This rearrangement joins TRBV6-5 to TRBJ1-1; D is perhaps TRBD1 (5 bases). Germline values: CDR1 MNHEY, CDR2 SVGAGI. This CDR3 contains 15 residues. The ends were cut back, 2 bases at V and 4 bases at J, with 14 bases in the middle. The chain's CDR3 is CASSYQGSGGTEAFF. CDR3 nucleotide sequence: TGTGCCAGCAGTTACCAGGGATCCGGGGGCACTGAAGCTTTCTTT.

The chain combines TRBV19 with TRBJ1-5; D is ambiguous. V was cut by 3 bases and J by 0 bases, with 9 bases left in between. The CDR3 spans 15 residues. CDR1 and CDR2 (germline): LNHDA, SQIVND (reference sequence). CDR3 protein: CASSIPGSSNQPQHF. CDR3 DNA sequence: TGTGCCAGTAGTATTCCGGGGAGTAGCAATCAGCCCCAGCATTTT.

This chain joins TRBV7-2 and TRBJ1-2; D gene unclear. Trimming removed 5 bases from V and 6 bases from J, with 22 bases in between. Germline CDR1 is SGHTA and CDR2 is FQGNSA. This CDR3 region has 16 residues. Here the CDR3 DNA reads TGTGCCAGCAGCCCCTGGACCCTCATACCATCGGATGGCTACACCTTC. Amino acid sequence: CASSPWTLIPSDGYTF.

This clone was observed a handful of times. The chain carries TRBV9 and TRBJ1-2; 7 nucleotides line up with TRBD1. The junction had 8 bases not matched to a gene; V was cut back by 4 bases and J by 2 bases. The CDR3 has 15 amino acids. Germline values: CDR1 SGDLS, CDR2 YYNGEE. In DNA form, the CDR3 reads TGTGCCAGCAGCCGAGGCGGGACAGCCAACTATGGCTACACCTTC. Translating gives CASSRGGTANYGYTF.

CDR3 bases: TGTGCCAGCAGCGTAGATCACAGGGCGAACACCGGGGAGCTGTTTTTT. Translating gives CASSVDHRANTGELFF. The rearrangement joins TRBV9 to TRBJ2-2; D possibly corresponds to TRBD1 (6 bases). Per germline, CDR1 SGDLS and CDR2 YYNGEE. This CDR3 region has 16 residues. Trimming stripped 0 bases from V and 0 bases from J, with 9 bases between. Using reference TRBV9 and TRBJ2-2 for the parts outside the CDR3, the full variable domain is DSGVTQTPKHLITATGQRVTLRCSPRSGDLSVYWYQQSLDQGLQFLIQYYNGEERAKGNILERFSAQQFPDLHSELNLSSLELGDSALYFCASSVDHRANTGELFFGEGSRLTVL.

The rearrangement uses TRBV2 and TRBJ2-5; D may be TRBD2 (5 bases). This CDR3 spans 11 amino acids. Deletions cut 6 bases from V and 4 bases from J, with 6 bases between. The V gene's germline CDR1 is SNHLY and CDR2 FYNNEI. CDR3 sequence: CASRLGETQYF. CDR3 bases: TGTGCCAGCAGACTAGGAGAGACCCAGTACTTC. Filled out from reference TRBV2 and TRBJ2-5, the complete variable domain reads EPEVTQTPSHQVTQMGQEVILRCVPISNHLYFYWYRQILGQKVEFLVSFYNNEISEKSEIFDDQFSVERPDGSNFTLKIRSTKLEDSAMYFCASRLGETQYFGPGTRLLVL.

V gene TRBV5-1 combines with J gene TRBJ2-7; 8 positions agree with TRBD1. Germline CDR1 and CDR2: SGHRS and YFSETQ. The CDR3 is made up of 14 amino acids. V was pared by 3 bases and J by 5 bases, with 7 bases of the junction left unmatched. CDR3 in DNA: TGCGCCAGCAGCTCAGGACAGGGACGACACGAGCAGTACTTC. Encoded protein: CASSSGQGRHEQYF. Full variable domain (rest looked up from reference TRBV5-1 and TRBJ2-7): KAGVTQTPRYLIKTRGQQVTLSCSPISGHRSVSWYQQTPGQGLQFLFEYFSETQRNKGNFPGRFSGRQFSNSRSEMNVSTLELGDSALYLCASSSGQGRHEQYFGPGTRLTVT.

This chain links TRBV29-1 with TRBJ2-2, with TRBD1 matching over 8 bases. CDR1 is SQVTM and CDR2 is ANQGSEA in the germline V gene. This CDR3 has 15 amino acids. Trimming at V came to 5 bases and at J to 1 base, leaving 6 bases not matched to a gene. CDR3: CSVKPGTGNTGELFF. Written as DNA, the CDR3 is TGCAGCGTTAAGCCCGGGACAGGGAACACCGGGGAGCTGTTTTTT.

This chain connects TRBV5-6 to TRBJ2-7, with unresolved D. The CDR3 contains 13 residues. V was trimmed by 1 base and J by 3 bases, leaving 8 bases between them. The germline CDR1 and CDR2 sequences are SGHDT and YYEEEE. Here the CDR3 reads CASSLTQYYEQYF. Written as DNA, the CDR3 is TGTGCCAGCAGCTTGACCCAGTACTACGAGCAGTACTTC. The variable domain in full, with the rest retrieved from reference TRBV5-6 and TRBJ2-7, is DAGVTQSPTHLIKTRGQQVTLRCSPKSGHDTVSWYQQALGQGPQFIFQYYEEEERQRGNFPDRFSGHQFPNYSSELNVNALLLGDSALYLCASSLTQYYEQYFGPGTRLTVT.

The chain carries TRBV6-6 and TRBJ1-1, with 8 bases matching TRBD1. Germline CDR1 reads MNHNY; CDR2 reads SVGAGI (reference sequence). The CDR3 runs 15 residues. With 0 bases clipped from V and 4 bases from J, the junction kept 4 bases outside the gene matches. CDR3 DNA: TGTGCCAGCAGTTACTCAGTTACAGGGGGCACTGAAGCTTTCTTT. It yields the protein CASSYSVTGGTEAFF.

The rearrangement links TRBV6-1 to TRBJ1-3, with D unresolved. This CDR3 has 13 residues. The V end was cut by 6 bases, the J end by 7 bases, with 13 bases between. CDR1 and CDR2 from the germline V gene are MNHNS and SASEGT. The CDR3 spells CASSAAPVNTIYF. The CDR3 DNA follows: TGTGCCAGCAGCGCGGCCCCAGTGAACACCATATATTTT.

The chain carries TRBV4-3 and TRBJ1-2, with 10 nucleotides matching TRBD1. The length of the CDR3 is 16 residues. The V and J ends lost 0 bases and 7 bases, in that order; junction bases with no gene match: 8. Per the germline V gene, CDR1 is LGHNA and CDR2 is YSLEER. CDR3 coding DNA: TGCGCCAGCAGCCAAGATTGGGGACAGGGGCCCGGTGGCTACACCTTC. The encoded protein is CASSQDWGQGPGGYTF.

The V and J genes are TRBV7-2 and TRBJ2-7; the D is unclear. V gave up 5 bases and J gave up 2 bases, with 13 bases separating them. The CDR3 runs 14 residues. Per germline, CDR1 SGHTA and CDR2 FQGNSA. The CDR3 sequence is CASSQIMSAYEQYF. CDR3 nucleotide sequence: TGTGCCAGCAGCCAAATTATGTCGGCCTACGAGCAGTACTTC.

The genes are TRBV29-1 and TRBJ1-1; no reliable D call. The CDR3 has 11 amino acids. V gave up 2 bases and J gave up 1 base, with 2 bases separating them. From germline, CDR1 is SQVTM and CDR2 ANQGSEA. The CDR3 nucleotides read TGCAGCGTTGAAAAGAACACTGAAGCTTTCTTT. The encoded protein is CSVEKNTEAFF.

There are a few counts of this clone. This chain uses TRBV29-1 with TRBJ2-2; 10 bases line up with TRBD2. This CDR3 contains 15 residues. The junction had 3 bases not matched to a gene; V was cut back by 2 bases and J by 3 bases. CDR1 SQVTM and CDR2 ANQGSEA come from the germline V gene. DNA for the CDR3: TGCAGCGTTGAACTAGCGGGGGACCACACCGGGGAGCTGTTTTTT. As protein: CSVELAGDHTGELFF.

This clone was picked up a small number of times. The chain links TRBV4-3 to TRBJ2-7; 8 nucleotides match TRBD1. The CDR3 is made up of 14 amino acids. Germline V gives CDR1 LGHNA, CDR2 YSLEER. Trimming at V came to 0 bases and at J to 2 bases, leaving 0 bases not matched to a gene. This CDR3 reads CASSQETGAYEQYF. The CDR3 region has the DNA TGCGCCAGCAGCCAAGAGACAGGGGCCTACGAGCAGTACTTC.

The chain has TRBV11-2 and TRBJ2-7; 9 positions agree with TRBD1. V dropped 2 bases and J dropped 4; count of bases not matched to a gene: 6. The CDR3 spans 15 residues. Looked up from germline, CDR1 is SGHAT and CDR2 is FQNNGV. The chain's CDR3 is CASSLTTGGLYEQYF. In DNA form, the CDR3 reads TGTGCCAGCAGCTTAACGACAGGGGGTTTGTACGAGCAGTACTTC.

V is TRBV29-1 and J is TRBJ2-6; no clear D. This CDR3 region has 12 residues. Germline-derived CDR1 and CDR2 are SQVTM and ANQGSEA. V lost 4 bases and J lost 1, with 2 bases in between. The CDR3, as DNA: TGCAGCGTTGTTTCTGGGGCCAACGTCCTGACTTTC. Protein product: CSVVSGANVLTF. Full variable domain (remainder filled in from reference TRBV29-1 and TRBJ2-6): SAVISQKPSRDICQRGTSLTIQCQVDSQVTMMFWYRQQPGQSLTLIATANQGSEATYESGFVIDKFPISRPNLTFSTLTVSNMSPEDSSIYLCSVVSGANVLTFGAGSRLTVL.

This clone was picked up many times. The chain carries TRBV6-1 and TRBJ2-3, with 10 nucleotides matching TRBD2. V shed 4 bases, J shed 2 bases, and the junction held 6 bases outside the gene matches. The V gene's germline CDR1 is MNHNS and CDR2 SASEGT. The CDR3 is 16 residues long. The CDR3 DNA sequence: TGTGCCAGCAGTGTTCTAGCGGGAGCCGACACAGATACGCAGTATTTT. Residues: CASSVLAGADTDTQYF.

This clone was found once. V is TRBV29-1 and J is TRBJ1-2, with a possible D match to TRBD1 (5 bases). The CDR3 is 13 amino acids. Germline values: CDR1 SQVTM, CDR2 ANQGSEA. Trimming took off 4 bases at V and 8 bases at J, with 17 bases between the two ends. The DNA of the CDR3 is TGCAGCGTTGGGCTCGCCGGGGGTGGGGGCTACACCTTC. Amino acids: CSVGLAGGGGYTF.